The 30 T cell receptor beta chains listed next were all sequenced from one sample in a study of blood T cell repertoires in COVID-19. Generated by immunoSEQ multiplex PCR, the TCRdb table keeps only in-frame clones and is missing some. The repertoire holds fewer than 200,000 clones, with approximately 89% as singletons. Sequencing was done on a sample of peripheral blood. The receptors derive from a woman in her sixties or seventies with acute or convalescent COVID-19.

This chain links TRBV6-5 with TRBJ1-1, with a possible D match to TRBD1 (5 bases). V lost 2 bases and J 4 bases, leaving 11 bases between the germline ends. Germline assignment: CDR1 MNHEY and CDR2 SVGAGI. The CDR3 contains 14 residues. This chain's CDR3 is CASSYRGGVTEAFF. The DNA for the CDR3 is TGTGCCAGCAGTTACCGTGGGGGGGTCACTGAAGCTTTCTTT.

V usage is TRBV3-1 (or the pseudogene TRBV3-2) and J usage is TRBJ1-6; TRBD1 aligns across 11 bases. The CDR3 has 14 residues. The germline V gene has CDR1 LGHDT and CDR2 YNNKEL (reference sequence). The V segment lost 5 bases and the J segment 10 bases; nucleotides outside the gene matches: 4. CDR3 DNA: TGTGCCAGCAGCGGGGGGACAGGGGGATCACCCCTCCACTTT. Amino acids: CASSGGTGGSPLHF.

V is TRBV5-1 and J is TRBJ2-5; D is possibly TRBD2 (5 bases). CDR3 length: 12 residues. Trimming removed 2 bases at V and 7 bases at J, with 9 bases between. CDR1 and CDR2 (germline): SGHRS, YFSETQ. The chain's CDR3 is CASSLDEGTQYF. CDR3 sequence (DNA): TGCGCCAGCAGCTTAGATGAGGGGACCCAGTACTTC.

This chain links TRBV6-5 with TRBJ2-7; TRBD2 aligns across 10 bases. CDR1 is MNHEY, CDR2 SVGAGI, per germline. CDR3 length: 13 residues. The ends lost 9 bases at V and 4 bases at J; junction bases unmatched: 6. The CDR3 bases are TGTGCCAGTTACAGCGGGAGGGCATACGAGCAGTACTTC. This codes for CASYSGRAYEQYF.

This chain links TRBV5-4 with TRBJ1-1, with 8 positions matching TRBD1. With V trimmed by 3 bases and J by 3 bases, 7 bases remained unmatched. The CDR3 loop spans 15 amino acids. Germline CDR1 reads SGHNT; CDR2 reads YYREEE (reference sequence). CDR3: CASSSQGQADTEAFF. In DNA form, the CDR3 reads TGTGCCAGCAGCTCACAGGGACAGGCGGACACTGAAGCTTTCTTT.

The table lists this clone with a count of one. The V call is TRBV3-1 (or the pseudogene TRBV3-2), the J call TRBJ2-3, with 11 positions matching TRBD2. In germline, CDR1 is LGHDT, CDR2 YNNKEL (reference sequence). J gave up 2 bases and V 2 bases, and 3 bases lay outside the gene matches. The CDR3 runs to 16 residues. CDR3 in DNA: TGTGCCAGCAGCCAAAGACTAGCGGGGCTCACAGATACGCAGTATTTT. It codes for CASSQRLAGLTDTQYF.

The chain combines TRBV11-2 with TRBJ1-1; no reliable D call. Deletions cut 2 bases from V and 1 base from J, with 8 bases between. Germline-derived CDR1 and CDR2 are SGHAT and FQNNGV. The CDR3 consists of 14 residues. The chain's CDR3 is CASSLIQSNTEAFF. The CDR3 DNA is TGTGCCAGCAGCTTAATCCAGTCGAACACTGAAGCTTTCTTT.

Note on this clone: A junction boundary mismatches the germline segment, possibly from a read error. The chain has TRBV5-6 and TRBJ1-1, with unresolved D. CDR1 is SGHDT, CDR2 YYEEEE, per germline. The CDR3 is made up of 12 amino acids. The CDR3 sequence: CASGLGSTEAFF. Here the CDR3 DNA reads TGTGCCAGCGGCTTGGGGAGCACTGAAGCTTTCTTT. Full variable domain (outside the CDR3, taken from reference TRBV5-6 and TRBJ1-1): DAGVTQSPTHLIKTRGQQVTLRCSPKSGHDTVSWYQQALGQGPQFIFQYYEEEERQRGNFPDRFSGHQFPNYSSELNVNALLLGDSALYLCASGLGSTEAFFGQGTRLTVV.

The CDR3, as DNA: TGTGCCAGCAGCTCCCCCCCCAGCTCTGGAAACACCATATATTTT. It codes for CASSSPPSSGNTIYF. The chain links TRBV7-2 to TRBJ1-3, with D unresolved. The CDR3 runs 15 residues. V lost 4 bases and J lost 0, with 10 bases in between. Germline V gives CDR1 SGHTA, CDR2 FQGNSA.

The rearrangement links TRBV5-1 to TRBJ2-3; weak D call: TRBD2 (5 bases). V lost 4 bases and J lost 6, with 21 bases in between. Germline loops: CDR1 SGHRS, CDR2 YFSETQ. The CDR3 totals 16 residues. This chain's CDR3 is CASSVGADSRSDTQYF. The DNA for the CDR3 is TGCGCCAGCAGCGTGGGTGCGGACTCCAGAAGTGATACGCAGTATTTT.

The chain carries TRBV5-1 and TRBJ2-5, with TRBD2 matching 8 bases. The CDR3 length is 16 residues. Losses at the gene ends were 0 bases for V and 2 bases for J; bases not matched to a gene: 6. CDR1 is SGHRS and CDR2 is YFSETQ in the germline V gene. The CDR3 sequence is CASSLDAGGPQETQYF. CDR3 in DNA: TGCGCCAGCAGCTTGGACGCGGGGGGACCGCAAGAGACCCAGTACTTC.

The chain recombines TRBV6-5 with TRBJ1-3; D is perhaps TRBD1 (5 bases). CDR1 and CDR2 (germline): MNHEY, SVGAGI. The CDR3 loop spans 14 amino acids. V lost 4 bases and J 2 bases, leaving 9 bases between the germline ends. CDR3 in DNA: TGTGCCAGCAGTTGGGGCATAGCTGGAAACACCATATATTTT. It specifies CASSWGIAGNTIYF.

V is TRBV27 and J is TRBJ2-7; D is possibly TRBD1 (6 bases). Germline loops: CDR1 MNHEY, CDR2 SMNVEV (reference sequence). Trimming shortened V by 0 bases and J by 5 bases, and 14 bases separated the two germline ends. The CDR3 is 15 amino acids. Here the CDR3 reads CASSLSARGIDEQYF. The CDR3 bases are TGTGCCAGCAGTTTATCGGCCAGGGGAATAGACGAGCAGTACTTC.

The V and J genes are TRBV28 and TRBJ2-5; D remains ambiguous. Trimming took 3 bases from V and 4 from J, leaving 3 bases between them. The CDR3 totals 11 residues. The germline gives CDR1 MDHEN, CDR2 SYDVKM. CDR3 in DNA: TGTGCCAGCAGTTTTATAGAGACCCAGTACTTC. Translation gives CASSFIETQYF.

J is TRBJ1-3 and V is TRBV9, with unresolved D. The ends were cut back, 6 bases at V and 4 bases at J, with 17 bases in the middle. This CDR3 has 15 residues. Looked up from germline, CDR1 is SGDLS and CDR2 is YYNGEE. The CDR3 sequence is CASTPRSVAGNTIYF. The CDR3 DNA reads TGTGCCAGCACCCCGAGGAGTGTGGCGGGAAACACCATATATTTT.

This rearrangement joins TRBV3-1 (or the pseudogene TRBV3-2) to TRBJ2-1; D may be TRBD2 (5 bases). CDR1 and CDR2 (germline): LGHDT, YNNKEL (reference sequence). This CDR3 region has 15 residues. V lost 1 base to trimming and J lost 5 bases, with 12 bases between them. As DNA, the CDR3 is TGTGCCAGCAGCCAAGTAGGTAAGGAGGACAATGAGCAGTTCTTC. This gives the protein CASSQVGKEDNEQFF.

The gene calls are TRBV5-1 and TRBJ2-7, with 9 bases that match TRBD2. The germline CDR1 and CDR2 sequences are SGHRS and YFSETQ. The CDR3 sequence is 17 residues long. The chain's CDR3 is CARSPGLAGGGGYEQYV. The CDR3 DNA follows: TGCGCCCGCAGCCCGGGACTCGCGGGAGGGGGGGGCTACGAGCAGTACGTC.

This clone was detected a few times. The J gene is TRBJ1-5, the V gene TRBV28; D remains ambiguous. CDR1 is MDHEN and CDR2 is SYDVKM in the germline V gene. V shed 2 bases and J shed 2 bases, with 13 bases lying between them. The CDR3 covers 16 residues. This CDR3 reads CASSLILGMGNQPQHF. CDR3 DNA: TGTGCCAGCAGTTTAATCCTAGGAATGGGCAATCAGCCCCAGCATTTT.

V usage is TRBV7-6 and J usage is TRBJ2-3; the D is unclear. V was clipped by 7 bases and J by 2 bases, with 10 bases between them. CDR1 and CDR2 from the germline V gene are SGHVS and FNYEAQ. This CDR3 contains 13 residues. Written as DNA, the CDR3 is TGTGCCAGCACCTCCCTCCCCACAGATACGCAGTATTTT. This codes for CASTSLPTDTQYF.

The chain is built from TRBV3-1 (or the pseudogene TRBV3-2) and TRBJ1-4; the D gene is possibly TRBD1 (5 bases). V lost 1 base, J lost 7 bases, and 16 bases lay in between. The germline CDR1 and CDR2 sequences are LGHDT and YNNKEL (reference sequence). This CDR3 spans 16 amino acids. The CDR3 sequence: CASSQGMTASAEKLFF. The CDR3 nucleotides are TGTGCCAGCAGCCAAGGGATGACAGCTAGCGCTGAAAAACTGTTTTTT.

The rearrangement joins TRBV11-2 to TRBJ1-6; D ambiguous. The CDR3 sequence is 16 residues long. V was pared by 0 bases and J by 2 bases, with 8 bases between. CDR1 and CDR2 (germline): SGHAT, FQNNGV. The CDR3 coding sequence is TGTGCCAGCAGCTTAGAGCGGGAGACCTATAATTCACCCCTCCACTTT. Its translation: CASSLERETYNSPLHF.

The J gene is TRBJ2-3, the V gene TRBV27; 8 bases are a match to TRBD1. There are 15 residues in the CDR3. Germline CDR1 reads MNHEY; CDR2 reads SMNVEV (reference sequence). Unmatched junction bases numbered 8, after V lost 9 bases and J lost 0 bases. The CDR3 sequence: CASTNRGFSTDTQYF. The DNA for the CDR3 is TGTGCCAGTACTAACAGGGGGTTTAGCACAGATACGCAGTATTTT.

The chain couples TRBV24-1 to TRBJ2-1, with 8 bases identical to TRBD1. J was trimmed by 10 bases and V by 8 bases; bases with no gene match: 12. The CDR3 has 14 amino acids. Germline CDR1 KGHDR, CDR2 SFDVKD. Here the CDR3 reads CATTQAGGSGEQFF. In DNA form, the CDR3 reads TGTGCCACCACCCAAGCAGGGGGCTCGGGGGAGCAGTTCTTC.

This chain joins TRBV12-3 or TRBV12-4 and TRBJ2-1; 8 nucleotides agree with TRBD2. This CDR3 spans 13 amino acids. The V gene end was trimmed by 9 bases and the J gene end by 13 bases; junction bases not matched to a gene: 14. CDR3 region: CASTIAGLRRQFF. CDR3 DNA: TGTGCCAGTACTATAGCGGGACTCAGACGCCAGTTCTTC.

V and J are TRBV28 and TRBJ2-1; no firm D call. The CDR3 spans 14 residues. The germline V gene has CDR1 MDHEN and CDR2 SYDVKM. V lost 6 bases to trimming and J lost 2 bases, with 11 bases between them. Written as DNA, the CDR3 is TGTGCCAGCAGGGGCCAGCTAACCTACAATGAGCAGTTCTTC. Translating it yields CASRGQLTYNEQFF.

Comment on this clone: Other DNA sequences from this sample encode an identical CDR3 as well. This rearrangement joins TRBV3-1 (or the pseudogene TRBV3-2) to TRBJ1-1; the D gene is possibly TRBD1 (5 bases). CDR1 LGHDT and CDR2 YNNKEL come from the germline V gene (reference sequence). V shed 3 bases and J shed 4 bases, with 9 bases lying between them. The CDR3 contains 13 residues. CDR3 in amino acids: CASSQGGPTEAFF. The DNA of the CDR3 is TGTGCCAGCAGCCAGGGGGGACCCACTGAAGCTTTCTTT.

CDR3 nucleotide sequence: TGTGCCACCAGTGAGGCTAGCGGCACAGATACGCAGTATTTT. This codes for CATSEASGTDTQYF. The rearrangement links TRBV24-1 to TRBJ2-3, with a possible D match to TRBD2 (6 bases). The V end lost 4 bases, the J end lost 1 base, and 8 bases lay between the germline ends. Per the germline V gene, CDR1 is KGHDR and CDR2 is SFDVKD. This CDR3 has 14 amino acids.

CDR3 bases: TGTGCCAGCAGCTTCGGAGCAGAAGAGACCCAGTACTTC. It translates to CASSFGAEETQYF. This chain uses TRBV11-3 with TRBJ2-5; D unresolved. Trimming took off 3 bases at V and 3 bases at J, with 8 bases between the two ends. Germline CDR1 reads SGHNT; CDR2 reads YENEEA. CDR3 length: 13 residues.

This clone was picked up one time. Germline and junction disagree at one end, which may indicate a read error. The V gene is TRBV9, the J gene TRBJ1-2; D may be TRBD1 (5 bases). Germline V gene lookup returns CDR1 SGDLS and CDR2 YYNGEE. The CDR3 totals 13 residues. CDR3: CASSSPGLSYVAF. The CDR3, as DNA: TGTGCCAGCAGCTCACCGGGACTCTCATACGTCGCCTTC.

This chain joins TRBV6-5 and TRBJ1-4; maybe TRBD1 (5 bases). The CDR3 runs 13 residues. Trimming removed 5 bases from V and 7 bases from J, with 11 bases in between. Germline CDR1 reads MNHEY; CDR2 reads SVGAGI. CDR3 protein: CASSRGTGEKLFF. The CDR3 coding sequence is TGTGCCAGCAGTCGGGGGACGGGTGAAAAACTGTTTTTT.